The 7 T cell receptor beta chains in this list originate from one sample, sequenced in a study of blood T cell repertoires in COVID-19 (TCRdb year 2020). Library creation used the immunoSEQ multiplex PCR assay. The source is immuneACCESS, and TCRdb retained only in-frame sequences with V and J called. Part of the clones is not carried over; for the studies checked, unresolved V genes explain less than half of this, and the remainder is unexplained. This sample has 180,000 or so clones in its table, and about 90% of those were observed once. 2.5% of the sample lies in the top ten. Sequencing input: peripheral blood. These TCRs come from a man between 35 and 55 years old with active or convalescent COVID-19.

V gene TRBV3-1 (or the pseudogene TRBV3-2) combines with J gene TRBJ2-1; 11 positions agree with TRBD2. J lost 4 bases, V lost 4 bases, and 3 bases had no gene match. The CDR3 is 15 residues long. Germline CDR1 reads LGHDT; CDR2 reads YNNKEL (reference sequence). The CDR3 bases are TGTGCCAGCAGCCTTCGGACTAGCGGGTACAATGAGCAGTTCTTC. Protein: CASSLRTSGYNEQFF.

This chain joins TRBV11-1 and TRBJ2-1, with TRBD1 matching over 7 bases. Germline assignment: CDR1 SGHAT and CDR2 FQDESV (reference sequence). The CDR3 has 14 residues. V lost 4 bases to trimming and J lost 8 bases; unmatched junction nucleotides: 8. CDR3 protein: CASSWDSFFYEQFF. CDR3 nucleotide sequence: TGTGCCAGCAGCTGGGACAGTTTTTTCTATGAGCAGTTCTTC.

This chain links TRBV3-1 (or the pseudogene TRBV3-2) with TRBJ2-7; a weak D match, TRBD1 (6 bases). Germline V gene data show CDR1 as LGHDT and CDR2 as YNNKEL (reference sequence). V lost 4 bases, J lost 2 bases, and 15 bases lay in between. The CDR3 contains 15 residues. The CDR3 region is CASSRSWTEPYEQYF. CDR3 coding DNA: TGTGCCAGCAGCCGCTCATGGACAGAACCCTACGAGCAGTACTTC.

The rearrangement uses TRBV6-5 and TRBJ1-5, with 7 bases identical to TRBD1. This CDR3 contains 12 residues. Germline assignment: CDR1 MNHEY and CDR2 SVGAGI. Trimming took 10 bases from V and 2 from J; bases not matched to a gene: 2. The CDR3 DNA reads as TGTGCCACCGGACAGGGCAATCAGCCCCAGCATTTT. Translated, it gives CATGQGNQPQHF.

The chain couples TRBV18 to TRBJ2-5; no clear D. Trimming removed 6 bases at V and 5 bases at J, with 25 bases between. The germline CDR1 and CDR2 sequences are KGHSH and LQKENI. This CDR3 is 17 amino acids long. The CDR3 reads CASSPSLNRVPRETQYF. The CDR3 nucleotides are TGTGCCAGCTCTCCCTCTCTTAACCGGGTCCCGCGGGAGACCCAGTACTTC.

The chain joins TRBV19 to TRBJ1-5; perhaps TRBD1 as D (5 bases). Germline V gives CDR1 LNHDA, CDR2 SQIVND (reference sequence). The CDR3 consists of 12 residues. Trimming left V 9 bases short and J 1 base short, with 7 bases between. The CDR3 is CASRVSNQPQHF. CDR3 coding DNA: TGTGCCAGCAGGGTAAGCAATCAGCCCCAGCATTTT.

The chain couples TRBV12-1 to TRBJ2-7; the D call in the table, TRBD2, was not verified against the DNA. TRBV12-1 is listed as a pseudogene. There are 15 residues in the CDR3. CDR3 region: CASSFECRVSYEQYF. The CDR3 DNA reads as TGTGCCAGCAGCTTTGAATGCCGGGTGTCCTACGAGCAGTACTTC.